The present T cell receptor (beta chain) was sequenced within a study of cytomegalovirus exposure and HLA in healthy donors. Study outcomes and limitations: Later, TCR association rates were found to vary by HLA locus, highest for DRB1 and lowest for HLA-C. For most subjects, TCR beta sequences were reported to predict HLA-A and HLA-B alleles with accuracy.

CDR3 size: 16 residues. V lost 4 bases, J lost 0 bases, and 8 bases stayed unmatched. Looked up from germline, CDR1 is MNHEY and CDR2 is SVGAGI. It was with 60 Vbeta and 13 Jbeta primers that the PCR ran. TCRdb keeps only in-frame clones here, not all; method: immunoSEQ multiplex PCR. The table has about 97,000 clones, around 85% seen once. This clone showed up just a few times. The antigen is not known. This clonotype originated in a man aged 40-49 years in good health and CMV-seropositive. What was sequenced was PBMCs. The J gene is TRBJ2-7, the V gene TRBV6-5, with 8 bases fitting TRBD2. The CDR3 bases are TGTGCCAGCAGTTGGGCCGGGACTAGGAGCTCCTACGAGCAGTACTTC. Amino acids: CASSWAGTRSSYEQYF.